The 3 T cell receptor beta chains below all came from one sample that was sequenced in a study of shared clonotypes between healthy human individuals. Naive CD8 cells lacked CD45RO and underwent positive selection for CCR7, leaving out terminally differentiated effector memory CD45RA+ cells. Only in-frame clones appear in the TCRdb table, and some are missing; sequencing was by immunoSEQ multiplex PCR. This repertoire shows about 820,000 clones, around 92% found once; its top ten account for approximately 25%. Sequenced material: naive CD8+ T cells sorted from blood. The source is a man aged 25 to 40 in good health.

This chain links TRBV6-5 with TRBJ2-7; TRBD1 matches at 9 bases. CDR1 MNHEY and CDR2 SVGAGI come from the germline V gene. Unmatched junction bases numbered 7, after V lost 4 bases and J lost 3 bases. This CDR3 is built from 15 residues. As DNA, the CDR3 is TGTGCCAGCAGTTCCTCCGGGACAGGGAACTACGAGCAGTACTTC. Its protein is CASSSSGTGNYEQYF.

This chain uses TRBV28 with TRBJ2-7; D is ambiguous. Per the germline V gene, CDR1 is MDHEN and CDR2 is SYDVKM. The CDR3 covers 11 residues. Trimming cost V 3 bases and J 5 bases, with 5 bases left between them. DNA of the CDR3: TGTGCCAGCAGTTTTCTCAACGAGCAGTACTTC. Protein sequence: CASSFLNEQYF.

The genes are TRBV7-9 and TRBJ2-1; D is uncertain. Trimming stripped 3 bases from V and 0 bases from J, with 9 bases between. Germline-derived CDR1 and CDR2 are SEHNR and FQNEAQ (reference sequence). CDR3 length equals 15 residues. The CDR3 DNA is TGTGCCAGCAGCTTGTCCGAGAGCTCCTACAATGAGCAGTTCTTC. Translation: CASSLSESSYNEQFF.